This section outlines one TCR beta chain sequence together with its context. This sample is part of a study of blood T cell repertoires in COVID-19. Study overall: Both acute and convalescent COVID-19 samples were obtained from the United States, Italy and Spain. The cDNA or gDNA used as material had been derived from T cells, B-cell-depleted T cells, or PBMCs.

The V gene's germline CDR1 is MNHEY and CDR2 SVGAGI. The CDR3 covers 14 residues. With V trimmed by 6 bases and J by 4 bases, 5 bases remained unmatched. As handled by the study authors: Nucleated cell number was recorded as an estimate derived from reference gene primer amplification. Sequencing was performed with immunoSEQ multiplex PCR; in TCRdb, only in-frame clones are kept and a portion is missing. From that table come the V and J calls and clone size; the DNA was used to work out D and trimming. The repertoire includes 200,000 to 250,000 clones, about 91% of them detected once, and approximately 1.2% sits in the top ten.

Material for sequencing was peripheral blood. The chain employs TRBV6-5 and TRBJ2-7; 11 bases line up with TRBD1. This sequence was found in a man younger than 45 with acute or convalescent COVID-19. In DNA form, the CDR3 reads TGTGCCAGCAGAAAGGACAGGGGGCGGTACGAGCAGTACTTC. Amino acid sequence: CASRKDRGRYEQYF.